The 21 T cell receptor beta chains below all came from one sample that was sequenced in a study of blood T cell repertoires in COVID-19. Assay used: immunoSEQ multiplex PCR; TCRdb lists only in-frame clones, some missing. This repertoire shows 100,000 to 150,000 clones, about 93% found once; its top ten account for about 2%. The sequenced sample was peripheral blood. These receptors all stem from a man aged 45-60 years with COVID-19, enrolled during active disease.

The chain couples TRBV5-1 to TRBJ2-1; 8 nucleotides align to TRBD2. The CDR3 is made up of 14 amino acids. V gave up 4 bases and J gave up 3 bases; unmatched junction bases: 3. CDR1 and CDR2 (germline): SGHRS, YFSETQ. This CDR3 is CASSNSGIYNEQFF. The CDR3 bases are TGCGCCAGCAGCAATAGCGGGATCTACAATGAGCAGTTCTTC.

The chain joins TRBV28 to TRBJ1-6; D ambiguous. CDR1 and CDR2 (germline): MDHEN, SYDVKM. The V gene lost 4 bases and the J gene lost 1 base, with 8 bases spanning the gap. CDR3 length equals 15 residues. CDR3 amino acids: CASSSLRSYNSPLHF. The CDR3 coding sequence is TGTGCCAGCAGTTCCCTGAGGTCCTATAATTCACCCCTCCACTTT.

The rearrangement uses TRBV7-2 and TRBJ2-3, with D uncertain. CDR1 is SGHTA, CDR2 FQGNSA, per germline. The CDR3 runs to 14 residues. Trimming took 4 bases from V and 0 from J, leaving 8 bases between them. CDR3 in amino acids: CASSYTRSTDTQYF. CDR3 DNA sequence: TGTGCCAGCAGCTATACACGTAGCACAGATACGCAGTATTTT.

The chain has TRBV28 and TRBJ2-1, with 7 bases lining up with TRBD2. Trimming cost V 4 bases and J 3 bases; bases outside gene matches: 3. The germline V gene encodes CDR1 MDHEN and CDR2 SYDVKM. CDR3 length equals 14 residues. The CDR3, as DNA: TGTGCCAGCAGTTCGTCTAGCGGCTACAATGAGCAGTTCTTC. Translated, it gives CASSSSSGYNEQFF.

This sequence joins TRBV7-3 and TRBJ2-1, with D unclear. Looked up from germline, CDR1 is SGHTA and CDR2 is FQGTGA. The ends were cut back, 2 bases at V and 6 bases at J, with 8 bases in the middle. There are 13 residues in the CDR3. CDR3 sequence: CASSLSLGNEQFF. The CDR3 DNA follows: TGTGCCAGCAGCTTATCTCTAGGCAATGAGCAGTTCTTC.

This chain uses TRBV14 with TRBJ2-7; 12 nucleotides match TRBD1. The CDR3 is made up of 14 amino acids. Germline V gene sequence: CDR1 SGHDN, CDR2 FVKESK. V was clipped by 3 bases and J by 6 bases; unmatched bases: 3. CDR3 loop: CASSHPGQGAEQYF. The CDR3 DNA reads TGTGCCAGCAGCCATCCGGGACAGGGGGCCGAGCAGTACTTC.

The rearrangement uses TRBV7-2 and TRBJ2-6; D remains ambiguous. Trimming took off 2 bases at V and 2 bases at J, with 7 bases between the two ends. In germline, CDR1 is SGHTA, CDR2 FQGNSA. CDR3 size: 15 residues. The CDR3 spells CASSLINTGANVLTF. In DNA, the CDR3 is TGTGCCAGCAGCTTAATCAACACTGGGGCCAACGTCCTGACTTTC.

The rearrangement links TRBV19 to TRBJ2-1, with a tentative D call TRBD1 (6 bases). Germline assignment: CDR1 LNHDA and CDR2 SQIVND (reference sequence). There are 16 residues in the CDR3. Trimming cost V 5 bases and J 7 bases, with 21 bases left between them. CDR3 region: CASSFLTPGQRNEQFF. CDR3 in DNA: TGTGCCAGTAGTTTCCTGACTCCGGGACAAAGGAATGAGCAGTTCTTC.

This clone has just one count. V and J are TRBV6-5 and TRBJ1-2; 7 nucleotides agree with TRBD1. The CDR3 is 15 amino acids. V trimming: 6 bases; J trimming: 0 bases; junction bases outside the gene matches: 7. Germline CDR1 MNHEY, CDR2 SVGAGI. CDR3 in amino acids: CASSRTQGTNYGYTF. The CDR3 nucleotides are TGTGCCAGCAGCCGAACACAGGGGACTAACTATGGCTACACCTTC.

The rearrangement uses TRBV19 and TRBJ2-3; 7 bases fit TRBD2. The CDR3 length is 15 residues. J gave up 0 bases and V 3 bases, and 3 bases lay outside the gene matches. CDR1 and CDR2 from the germline V gene are LNHDA and SQIVND (reference sequence). As DNA, the CDR3 is TGTGCCAGTAGTATCCAGGGAGGGAGCACAGATACGCAGTATTTT. Translation gives CASSIQGGSTDTQYF.

This chain connects TRBV4-1 to TRBJ1-5, with 7 bases fitting TRBD1. Germline values: CDR1 MGHRA, CDR2 YSYEKL. The CDR3 runs 15 residues. V lost 4 bases, J lost 4 bases, and 7 bases stayed unmatched. CDR3 in DNA: TGCGCCAGCAGCCCCGGGACAGCCACGAATCAGCCCCAGCATTTT. It translates to CASSPGTATNQPQHF.

In this sample, this clone turned up once. This chain uses TRBV4-1 with TRBJ2-1, with 11 bases matching TRBD2. The CDR3 length is 15 residues. Germline V gene lookup returns CDR1 MGHRA and CDR2 YSYEKL. V was clipped by 4 bases and J by 7 bases; unmatched bases: 6. Written as DNA, the CDR3 is TGCGCCAGCAGCCTTAGCGGGAGGGCCAGGAATGAGCAGTTCTTC. This gives the protein CASSLSGRARNEQFF.

This chain connects TRBV6-1 to TRBJ2-7; 9 nucleotides align to TRBD2. CDR1 is MNHNS, CDR2 SASEGT, per germline. The CDR3 has 16 amino acids. The J segment lost 0 bases and the V segment lost 4 bases, leaving 7 bases of the junction unmatched. CDR3 in DNA: TGTGCCAGCAGTGTACCGACTAGCGGCGACTCCTACGAGCAGTACTTC. Translated: CASSVPTSGDSYEQYF.

The chain uses TRBV19 and TRBJ2-5; D perhaps matches TRBD2 (6 bases). Trimming stripped 4 bases from V and 4 bases from J, with 19 bases between. This CDR3 region has 16 residues. Germline V gene sequence: CDR1 LNHDA, CDR2 SQIVND (reference sequence). In DNA form, the CDR3 reads TGTGCCAGTAGTACGCGCGGCGCCCTGGGGGGAGAGACCCAGTACTTC. Protein: CASSTRGALGGETQYF.

This chain links TRBV6-1 with TRBJ2-3; 10 bases are a match to TRBD2. Looked up from germline, CDR1 is MNHNS and CDR2 is SASEGT. This CDR3 has 19 residues. J was trimmed by 1 base and V by 3 bases; bases with no gene match: 13. In DNA, the CDR3 is TGTGCCAGCAGTGATGCACTTGCTAGCGGGAGAACCCGCACAGATACGCAGTATTTT. This codes for CASSDALASGRTRTDTQYF.

V is TRBV7-2 and J is TRBJ2-3; 10 nucleotides line up with TRBD2. J was trimmed by 6 bases and V by 4 bases; bases with no gene match: 7. The germline CDR1 and CDR2 sequences are SGHTA and FQGNSA. The CDR3 has 15 amino acids. CDR3 loop: CASSSQAGGPDTQYF. As DNA, the CDR3 is TGTGCCAGCAGCTCCCAAGCGGGAGGGCCCGATACGCAGTATTTT. Supplemented by reference TRBV7-2 and TRBJ2-3, the full variable domain reads GAGVSQSPSNKVTEKGKDVELRCDPISGHTALYWYRQSLGQGLEFLIYFQGNSAPDKSGLPSDRFSAERTGGSVSTLTIQRTQQEDSAVYLCASSSQAGGPDTQYFGPGTRLTVL.

This clone was seen once. As DNA, the CDR3 is TGTGCCAGCAGTCTTAGGGGGCCCCACACCGGGGAGCTGTTTTTT. As protein: CASSLRGPHTGELFF. J is TRBJ2-2 and V is TRBV9; 7 positions agree with TRBD1. V was pared by 5 bases and J by 3 bases, with 7 bases of the junction left unmatched. This CDR3 has 15 amino acids. Per germline, CDR1 SGDLS and CDR2 YYNGEE.

The chain couples TRBV11-2 to TRBJ1-4, with D perhaps TRBD1 (5 bases). The germline gives CDR1 SGHAT, CDR2 FQNNGV. The CDR3 is 14 amino acids. The V end was cut by 4 bases, the J end by 5 bases, with 11 bases between. This chain's CDR3 is CASSSGRGNEKLFF. The CDR3 DNA is TGTGCCAGCAGCTCAGGTCGGGGGAATGAAAAACTGTTTTTT.

This clone was seen a single time. V gene TRBV18 combines with J gene TRBJ2-2, with 14 bases identical to TRBD2. Germline assignment: CDR1 KGHSH and CDR2 LQKENI. This CDR3 comprises 17 residues. The V segment lost 6 bases and the J segment 7 bases; nucleotides outside the gene matches: 10. CDR3 loop: CASSLGLAGGYGGELFF. The CDR3 DNA reads TGTGCCAGCTCCCTTGGACTAGCGGGAGGTTACGGCGGGGAGCTGTTTTTT.

The rearrangement links TRBV11-2 to TRBJ1-3; 8 bases match TRBD1. V lost 5 bases to trimming and J lost 0 bases; unmatched junction nucleotides: 9. The CDR3 is 17 residues long. Germline V gene data show CDR1 as SGHAT and CDR2 as FQNNGV. CDR3 residues: CASSPRTGPLSGNTIYF. CDR3 DNA: TGTGCCAGCAGCCCCCGGACAGGGCCCCTCTCTGGAAACACCATATATTTT.

The V call is TRBV10-2, the J call TRBJ1-5; the D is unclear. The V end lost 10 bases, the J end lost 7 bases, and 20 bases lay between the germline ends. This CDR3 is 14 amino acids long. Germline CDR1 WSHSY, CDR2 SAAADI. The CDR3 region is CATGRAGSGQPQHF. The CDR3 nucleotides are TGCGCCACCGGGAGGGCTGGGTCGGGCCAGCCCCAGCATTTT.